This T cell receptor beta chain was observed in a study of breast tumors, draining lymph nodes, adjacent tissues. The CDR3 is 14 residues long, ends included. Germline assignment: CDR1 KGHSH and CDR2 LQKENI. Remarks on this clonotype: Its antigen is currently unknown. The CDR3 does not close with the conserved phenylalanine or tryptophan, likely indicating a read error. Because the CDR3's place on the DNA is in doubt, the DNA is left out and the CDR3 is given as listed by TCRdb.

Study-wide results and caveats: Tumor TCR diversity was below lymph nodes but above nontumor tissue. The lymph node origin of tumor T cells was framed as consistent with a hypothesis, not demonstrated.

TCRdb ran MiXCR on the multiplex PCR reads and lists one entry per CDR3 protein. The sample yields 200,000 to 250,000 distinct CDR3 sequences, under 40% seen once. Axillary draining lymph nodes of breast cancer patients supplied the node samples. Sequenced: axillary lymph node tissue. The genes are TRBV18 and TRBJ2-2. This clonotype was sampled from a female donor with breast cancer. Some clones in this sample may be carry-over from other donors' samples. The CDR3 loop reads CASSPRPNTGEVCE.